This TCR beta chain was captured in a study of CD8+ T cells in alopecia areata. cDNA serving as the sequencing template came from extracted, reverse transcribed RNA. Repertoires were generated with immunoSEQ multiplex PCR, while TCRdb's copy carries only in-frame clones and drops some. This table holds about 120,000 clones, less than 50% found once. The CDR3 contains 14 residues. Germline assignment: CDR1 LGHNA and CDR2 YNFKEQ. Trimming shortened V by 3 bases and J by 0 bases, and 9 bases separated the two germline ends. The receptor comes from a human donor with alopecia areata. The source material was NKG2D-low CD8+ T cells sorted from blood. The rearrangement joins TRBV4-2 to TRBJ2-7; D is unclear. The DNA of the CDR3 is TGTGCCAGCAGCCATCCAGAGAGCTCCTACGAGCAGTACTTC. It is translated as CASSHPESSYEQYF.